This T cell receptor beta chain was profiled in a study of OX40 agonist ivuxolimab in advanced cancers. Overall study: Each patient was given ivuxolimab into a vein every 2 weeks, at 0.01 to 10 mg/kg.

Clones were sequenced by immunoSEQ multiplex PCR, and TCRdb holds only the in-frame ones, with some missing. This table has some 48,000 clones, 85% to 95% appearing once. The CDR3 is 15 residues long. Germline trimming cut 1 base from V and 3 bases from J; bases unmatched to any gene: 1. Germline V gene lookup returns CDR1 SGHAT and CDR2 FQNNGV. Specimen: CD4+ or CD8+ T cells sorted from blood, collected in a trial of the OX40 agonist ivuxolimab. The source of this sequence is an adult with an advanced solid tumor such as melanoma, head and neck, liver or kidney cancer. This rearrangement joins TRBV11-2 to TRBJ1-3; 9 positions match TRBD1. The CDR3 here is CASSLVGQGGNTIYF. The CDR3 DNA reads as TGTGCCAGCAGCTTAGTGGGACAGGGTGGAAACACCATATATTTT.